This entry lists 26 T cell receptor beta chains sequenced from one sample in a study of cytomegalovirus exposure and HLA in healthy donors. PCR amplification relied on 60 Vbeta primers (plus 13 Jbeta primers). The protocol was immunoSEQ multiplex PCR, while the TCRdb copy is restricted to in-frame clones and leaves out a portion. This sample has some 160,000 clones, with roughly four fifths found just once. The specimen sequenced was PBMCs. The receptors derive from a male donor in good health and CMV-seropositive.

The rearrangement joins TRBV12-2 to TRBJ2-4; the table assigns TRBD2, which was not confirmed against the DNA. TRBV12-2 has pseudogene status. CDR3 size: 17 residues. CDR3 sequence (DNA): TGTGCAAGTCGCTTAGCTCAGAGCGATCTAGCCAAAAACAGTCAGTACTTC. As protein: CASRLAQSDLAKNSQYF.

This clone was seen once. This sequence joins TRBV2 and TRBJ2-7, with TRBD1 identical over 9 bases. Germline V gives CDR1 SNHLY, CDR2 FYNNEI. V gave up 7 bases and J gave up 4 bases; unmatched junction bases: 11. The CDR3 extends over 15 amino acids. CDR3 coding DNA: TGTGCCAGCACCGCTATCAGGACAGGGGATTACGAGCAGTACTTC. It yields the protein CASTAIRTGDYEQYF.

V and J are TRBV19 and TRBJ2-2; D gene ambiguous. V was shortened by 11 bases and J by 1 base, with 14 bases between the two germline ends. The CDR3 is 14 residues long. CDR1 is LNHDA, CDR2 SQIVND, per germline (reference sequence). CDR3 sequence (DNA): TGTGCCTCCAGGTGGCAAAGGAACACCGGGGAGCTGTTTTTT. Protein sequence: CASRWQRNTGELFF.

In nucleotides, the CDR3 is TGTGCCAGCTCACTCCGGGGGGGGGTGGATCAGCCCCAGCATTTT. This translates into CASSLRGGVDQPQHF. V and J are TRBV18 and TRBJ1-5; TRBD1 might be the D (5 bases). The germline CDR1 and CDR2 sequences are KGHSH and LQKENI. Trimming took off 4 bases at V and 5 bases at J, with 15 bases between the two ends. This CDR3 has 15 amino acids. Looking up the rest from reference TRBV18 and TRBJ1-5 gives the full variable domain: NAGVMQNPRHLVRRRGQEARLRCSPMKGHSHVYWYRQLPEEGLKFMVYLQKENIIDESGMPKERFSAEFPKEGPSILRIQQVVRGDSAAYFCASSLRGGVDQPQHFGDGTRLSIL.

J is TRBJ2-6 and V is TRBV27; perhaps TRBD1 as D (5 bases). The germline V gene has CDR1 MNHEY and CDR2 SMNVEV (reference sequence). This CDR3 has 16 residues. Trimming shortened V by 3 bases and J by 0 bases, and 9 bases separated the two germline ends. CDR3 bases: TGTGCCAGCAGTTTGTCCCAGGGCTCTGGGGCCAACGTCCTGACTTTC. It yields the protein CASSLSQGSGANVLTF. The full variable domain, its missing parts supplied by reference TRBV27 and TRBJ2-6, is EAQVTQNPRYLITVTGKKLTVTCSQNMNHEYMSWYRQDPGLGLRQIYYSMNVEVTDKGDVPEGYKVSRKEKRNFPLILESPSPNQTSLYFCASSLSQGSGANVLTFGAGSRLTVL.

CDR3 coding DNA: TGCGCCAGCAGTGAACCGGAGTCTAATGAGCAGTTCTTC. Its translation is CASSEPESNEQFF. The V and J genes are TRBV10-1 and TRBJ2-1; D remains unclear. CDR3 length equals 13 residues. The germline V gene encodes CDR1 WNHNN and CDR2 SYGVQD (reference sequence). The V end lost 3 bases, the J end lost 7 bases, and 10 bases lay between the germline ends.

This CDR3 is CASSSLGALYEQYF. For the CDR3, the DNA is TGCGCCAGCAGCTCCCTGGGGGCGCTCTACGAGCAGTACTTC. The chain carries TRBV4-1 and TRBJ2-7; tentatively, D is TRBD1 (6 bases). Germline V gives CDR1 MGHRA, CDR2 YSYEKL. V was clipped by 5 bases and J by 3 bases, with 14 bases between them. The CDR3 runs 14 residues.

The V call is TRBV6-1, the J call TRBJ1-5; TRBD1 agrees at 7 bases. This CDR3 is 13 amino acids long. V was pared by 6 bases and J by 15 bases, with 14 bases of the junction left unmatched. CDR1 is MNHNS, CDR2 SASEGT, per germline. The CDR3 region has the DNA TGTGCCAGCAGGGGGGACAGCAAATCAGCAGGGCATTTT. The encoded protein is CASRGDSKSAGHF.

The CDR3 loop is CASSPGPDTQYF. CDR3 sequence (DNA): TGTGCCAGCAGCCCGGGTCCGGATACGCAGTATTTT. The chain links TRBV28 to TRBJ2-3; no clear D. The germline CDR1 and CDR2 sequences are MDHEN and SYDVKM. The V end lost 6 bases, the J end lost 6 bases, and 10 bases lay between the germline ends. The CDR3 is made up of 12 amino acids.

The CDR3 DNA follows: TGCACCACCGAGTTGAACACTGAAGCTTTCTTT. Protein sequence: CTTELNTEAFF. V is TRBV20-1 and J is TRBJ1-1; D not certain. In germline, CDR1 is DFQATT, CDR2 SNEGSKA (reference sequence). CDR3 length: 11 residues.

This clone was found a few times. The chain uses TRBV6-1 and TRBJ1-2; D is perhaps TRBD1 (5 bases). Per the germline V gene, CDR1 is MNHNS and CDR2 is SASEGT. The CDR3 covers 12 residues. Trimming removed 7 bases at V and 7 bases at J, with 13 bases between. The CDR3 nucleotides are TGTGCCAGCAAGAGCGCAGGGCCTGGCTACACCTTC. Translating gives CASKSAGPGYTF.

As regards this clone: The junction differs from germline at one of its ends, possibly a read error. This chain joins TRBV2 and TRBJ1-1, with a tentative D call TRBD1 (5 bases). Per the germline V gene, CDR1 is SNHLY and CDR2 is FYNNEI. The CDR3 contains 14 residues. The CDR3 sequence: CARRTSGMNTEAFF. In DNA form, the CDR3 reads TGTGCCAGGAGGACAAGCGGGATGAATACTGAAGCTTTCTTT.

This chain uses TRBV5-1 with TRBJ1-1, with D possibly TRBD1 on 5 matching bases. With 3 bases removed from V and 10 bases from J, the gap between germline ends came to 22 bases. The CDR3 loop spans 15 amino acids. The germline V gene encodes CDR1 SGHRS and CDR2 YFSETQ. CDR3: CASSSLQTKKGSAFF. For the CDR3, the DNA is TGCGCCAGCAGCTCCTTACAGACGAAAAAGGGGTCAGCTTTCTTT.

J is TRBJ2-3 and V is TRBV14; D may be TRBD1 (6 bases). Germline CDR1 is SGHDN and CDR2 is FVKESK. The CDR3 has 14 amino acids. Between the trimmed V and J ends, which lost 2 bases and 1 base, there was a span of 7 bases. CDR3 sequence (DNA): TGTGCCAGCAGCCAAAGGACAGGCACAGATACGCAGTATTTT. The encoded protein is CASSQRTGTDTQYF.

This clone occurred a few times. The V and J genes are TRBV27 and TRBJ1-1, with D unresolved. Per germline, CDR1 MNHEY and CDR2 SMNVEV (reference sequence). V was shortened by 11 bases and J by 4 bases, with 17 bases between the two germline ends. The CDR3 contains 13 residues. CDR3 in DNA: TGTGCCGCCCAGAAACGGGGAATCACTGAAGCTTTCTTT. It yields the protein CAAQKRGITEAFF.

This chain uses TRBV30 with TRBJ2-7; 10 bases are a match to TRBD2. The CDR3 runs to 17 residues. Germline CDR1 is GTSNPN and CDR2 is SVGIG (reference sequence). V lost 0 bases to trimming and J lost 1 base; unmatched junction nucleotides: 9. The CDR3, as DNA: TGTGCCTGGAGTGTATCCCTAACTAGCGGGGTTTCCTACGAGCAGTACTTC. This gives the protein CAWSVSLTSGVSYEQYF.

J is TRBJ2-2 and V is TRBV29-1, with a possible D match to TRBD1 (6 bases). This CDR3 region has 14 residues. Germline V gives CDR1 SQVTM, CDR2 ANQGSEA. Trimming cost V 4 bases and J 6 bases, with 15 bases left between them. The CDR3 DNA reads TGCAGCGTTGGCCATGGGGCAGGGGCCGGGGAGCTGTTTTTT. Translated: CSVGHGAGAGELFF.

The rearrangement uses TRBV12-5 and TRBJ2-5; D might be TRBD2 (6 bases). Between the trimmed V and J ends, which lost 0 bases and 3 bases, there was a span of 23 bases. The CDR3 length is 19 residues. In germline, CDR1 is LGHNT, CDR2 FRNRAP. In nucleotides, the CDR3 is TGTGCTAGTGGTTTGGTACCGGGATTCGGGGCTAGCGCAAAAGAGACCCAGTACTTC. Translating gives CASGLVPGFGASAKETQYF.

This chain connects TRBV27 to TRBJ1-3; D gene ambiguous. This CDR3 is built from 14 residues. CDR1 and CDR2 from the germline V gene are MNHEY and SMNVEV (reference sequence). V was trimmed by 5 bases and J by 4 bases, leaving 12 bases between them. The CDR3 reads CASSETGFGNTIYF. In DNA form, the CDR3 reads TGTGCCAGCAGTGAGACGGGATTCGGAAACACCATATATTTT.

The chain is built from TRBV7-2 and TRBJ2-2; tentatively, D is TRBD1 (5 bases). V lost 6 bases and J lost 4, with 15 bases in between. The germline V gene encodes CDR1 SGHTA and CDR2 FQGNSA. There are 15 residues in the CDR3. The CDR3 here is CASRRIRGPTGELFF. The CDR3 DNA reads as TGTGCCAGCAGACGGATAAGGGGTCCCACCGGGGAGCTGTTTTTT.

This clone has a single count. This chain's CDR3 is CASSILGREGLGDTQYF. As DNA, the CDR3 is TGTGCCAGTAGTATATTAGGGCGGGAGGGCCTGGGAGATACGCAGTATTTT. This chain links TRBV19 with TRBJ2-3; TRBD2 aligns across 9 bases. CDR1 is LNHDA and CDR2 is SQIVND in the germline V gene (reference sequence). The CDR3 runs 17 residues. V shed 2 bases and J 5 bases; nucleotides not matched to a gene: 11.

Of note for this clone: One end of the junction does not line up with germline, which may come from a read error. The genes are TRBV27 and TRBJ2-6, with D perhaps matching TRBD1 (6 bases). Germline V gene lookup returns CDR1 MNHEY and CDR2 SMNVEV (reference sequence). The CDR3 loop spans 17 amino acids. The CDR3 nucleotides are TGTGCCAGCAGCCGCAGGTCAGGGGTCTCTGGGGCCAACGGCCTGACTTTC. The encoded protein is CASSRRSGVSGANGLTF. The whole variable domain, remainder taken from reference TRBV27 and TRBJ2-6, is EAQVTQNPRYLITVTGKKLTVTCSQNMNHEYMSWYRQDPGLGLRQIYYSMNVEVTDKGDVPEGYKVSRKEKRNFPLILESPSPNQTSLYFCASSRRSGVSGANGLTFGAGSRLTVL.

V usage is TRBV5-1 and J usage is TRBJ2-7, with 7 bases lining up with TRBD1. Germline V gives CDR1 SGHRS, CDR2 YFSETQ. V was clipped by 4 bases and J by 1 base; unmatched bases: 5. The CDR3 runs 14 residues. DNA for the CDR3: TGCGCCAGCAGCACAGGGGTGGAGTCCTACGAGCAGTACTTC. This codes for CASSTGVESYEQYF.

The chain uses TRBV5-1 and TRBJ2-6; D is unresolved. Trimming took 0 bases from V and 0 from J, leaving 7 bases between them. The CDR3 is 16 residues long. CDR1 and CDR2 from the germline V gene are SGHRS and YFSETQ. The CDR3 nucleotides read TGCGCCAGCAGCTTGGCCAAACTCTCTGGGGCCAACGTCCTGACTTTC. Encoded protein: CASSLAKLSGANVLTF.

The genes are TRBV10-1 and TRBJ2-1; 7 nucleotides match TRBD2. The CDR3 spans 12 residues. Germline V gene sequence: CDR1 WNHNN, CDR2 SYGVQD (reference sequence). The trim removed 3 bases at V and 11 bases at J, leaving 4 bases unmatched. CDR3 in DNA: TGCGCCAGCAGTGACCCCGGGACTAAGCAGTTCTTC. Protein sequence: CASSDPGTKQFF.

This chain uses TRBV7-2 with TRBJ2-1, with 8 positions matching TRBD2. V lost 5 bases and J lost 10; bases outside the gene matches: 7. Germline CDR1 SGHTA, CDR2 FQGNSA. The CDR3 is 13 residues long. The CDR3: CASSLGGVREQFF. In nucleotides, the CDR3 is TGTGCCAGCAGCCTCGGGGGGGTTCGGGAGCAGTTCTTC.